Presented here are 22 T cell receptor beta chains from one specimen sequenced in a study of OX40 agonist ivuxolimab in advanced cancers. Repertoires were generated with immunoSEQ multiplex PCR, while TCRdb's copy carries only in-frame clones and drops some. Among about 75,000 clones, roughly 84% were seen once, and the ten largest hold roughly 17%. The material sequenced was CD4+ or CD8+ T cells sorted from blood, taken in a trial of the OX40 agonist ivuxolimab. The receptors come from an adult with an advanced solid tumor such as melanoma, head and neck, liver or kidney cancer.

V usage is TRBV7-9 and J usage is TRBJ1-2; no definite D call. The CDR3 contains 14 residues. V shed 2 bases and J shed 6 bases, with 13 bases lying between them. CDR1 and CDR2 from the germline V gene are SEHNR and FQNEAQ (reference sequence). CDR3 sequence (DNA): TGTGCCAGCAGCTTACAGGCGGCCTCGGATGGCTACACCTTC. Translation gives CASSLQAASDGYTF.

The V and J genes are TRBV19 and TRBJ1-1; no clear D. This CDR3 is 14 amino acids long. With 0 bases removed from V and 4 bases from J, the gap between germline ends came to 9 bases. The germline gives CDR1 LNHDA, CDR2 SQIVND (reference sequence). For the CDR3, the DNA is TGTGCCAGTAGTATAGAGGCAGGCACCACTGAAGCTTTCTTT. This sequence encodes CASSIEAGTTEAFF.

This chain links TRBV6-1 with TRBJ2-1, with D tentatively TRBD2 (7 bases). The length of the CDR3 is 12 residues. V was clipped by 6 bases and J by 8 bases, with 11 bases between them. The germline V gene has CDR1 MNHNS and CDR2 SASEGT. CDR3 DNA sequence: TGTGCCAGCAGGAGGGGGGGCGATGAGCAGTTCTTC. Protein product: CASRRGGDEQFF.

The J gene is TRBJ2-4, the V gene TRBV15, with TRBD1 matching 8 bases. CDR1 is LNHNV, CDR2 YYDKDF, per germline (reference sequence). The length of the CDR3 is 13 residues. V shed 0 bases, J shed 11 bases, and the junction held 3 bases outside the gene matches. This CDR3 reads CATSRDATGVQYF. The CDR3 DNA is TGTGCCACCAGCAGAGACGCGACAGGGGTTCAGTACTTC.

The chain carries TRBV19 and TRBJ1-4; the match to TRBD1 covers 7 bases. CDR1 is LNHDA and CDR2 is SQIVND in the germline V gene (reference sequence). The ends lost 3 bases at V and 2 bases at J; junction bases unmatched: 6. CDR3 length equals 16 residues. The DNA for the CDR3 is TGTGCCAGTAGTATGCAATCACAGGGGACTAATGAAAAACTGTTTTTT. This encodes CASSMQSQGTNEKLFF.

The CDR3 sequence: CASLDSNQPQHF. DNA of the CDR3: TGTGCCTCCTTAGACAGCAATCAGCCCCAGCATTTT. The gene calls are TRBV28 and TRBJ1-5; D is unresolved. This CDR3 spans 12 amino acids. Germline lookup yields CDR1 MDHEN and CDR2 SYDVKM. Between the trimmed V and J ends, which lost 11 bases and 1 base, there was a span of 9 bases.

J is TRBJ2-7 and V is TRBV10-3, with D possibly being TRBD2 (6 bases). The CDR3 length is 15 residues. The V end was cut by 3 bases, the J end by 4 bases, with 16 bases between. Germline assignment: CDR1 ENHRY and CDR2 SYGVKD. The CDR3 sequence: CAISDSRRDTYEQYF. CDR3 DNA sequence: TGTGCCATCAGTGATTCGAGGCGGGATACATACGAGCAGTACTTC.

CDR3 residues: CASSFETSDYEQYF. The CDR3 nucleotides read TGTGCCAGCAGCTTTGAGACTAGCGACTACGAGCAGTACTTC. The rearrangement uses TRBV7-9 and TRBJ2-7; TRBD2 agrees at 8 bases. This CDR3 contains 14 residues. Trimming at V came to 3 bases and at J to 3 bases, leaving 4 bases not matched to a gene. Germline V lookup: CDR1 SEHNR, CDR2 FQNEAQ (reference sequence).

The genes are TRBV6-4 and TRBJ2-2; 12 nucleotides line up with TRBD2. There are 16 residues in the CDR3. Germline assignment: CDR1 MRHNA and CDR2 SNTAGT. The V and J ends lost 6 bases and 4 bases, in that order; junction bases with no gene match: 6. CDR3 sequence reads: CASSATSGRPTGELFF. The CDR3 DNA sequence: TGTGCCAGCAGCGCTACTAGCGGGAGGCCCACCGGGGAGCTGTTTTTT.

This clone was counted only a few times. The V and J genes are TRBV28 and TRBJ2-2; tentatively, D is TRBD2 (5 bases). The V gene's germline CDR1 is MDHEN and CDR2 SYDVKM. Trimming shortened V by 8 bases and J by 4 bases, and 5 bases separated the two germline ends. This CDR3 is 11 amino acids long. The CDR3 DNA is TGTGCCAGCGAGGGCACCGGGGAGCTGTTTTTT. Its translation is CASEGTGELFF.

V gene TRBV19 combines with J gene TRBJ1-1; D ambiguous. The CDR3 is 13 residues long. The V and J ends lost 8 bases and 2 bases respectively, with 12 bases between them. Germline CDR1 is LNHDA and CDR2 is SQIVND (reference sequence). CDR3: CASGRTLNTEAFF. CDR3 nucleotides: TGTGCCAGTGGGCGGACCCTAAACACTGAAGCTTTCTTT.

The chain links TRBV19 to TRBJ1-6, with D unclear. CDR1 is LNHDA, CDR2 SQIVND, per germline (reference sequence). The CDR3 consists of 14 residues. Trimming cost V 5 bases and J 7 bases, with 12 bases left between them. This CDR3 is CASSDVGYNSPLHF. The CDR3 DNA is TGTGCCAGTAGTGATGTGGGTTACAATTCACCCCTCCACTTT.

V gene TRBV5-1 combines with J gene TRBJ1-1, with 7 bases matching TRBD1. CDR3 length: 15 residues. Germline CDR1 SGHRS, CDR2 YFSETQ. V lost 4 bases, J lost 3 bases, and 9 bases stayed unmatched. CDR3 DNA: TGCGCCAGCAGCCTCAGACAGGGTCGGGACACTGAAGCTTTCTTT. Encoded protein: CASSLRQGRDTEAFF.

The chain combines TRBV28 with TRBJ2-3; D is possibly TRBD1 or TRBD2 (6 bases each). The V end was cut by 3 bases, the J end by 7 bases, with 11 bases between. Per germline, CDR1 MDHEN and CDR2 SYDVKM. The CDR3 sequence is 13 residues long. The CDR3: CASSFGGHNTQYF. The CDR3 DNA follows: TGTGCCAGCAGTTTCGGGGGCCACAATACGCAGTATTTT.

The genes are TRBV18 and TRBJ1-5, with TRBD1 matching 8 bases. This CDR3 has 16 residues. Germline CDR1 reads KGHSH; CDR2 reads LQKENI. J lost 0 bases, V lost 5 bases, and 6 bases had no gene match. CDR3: CASSIGGQDSNQPQHF. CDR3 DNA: TGTGCCAGCTCAATAGGGGGACAGGATAGCAATCAGCCCCAGCATTTT.

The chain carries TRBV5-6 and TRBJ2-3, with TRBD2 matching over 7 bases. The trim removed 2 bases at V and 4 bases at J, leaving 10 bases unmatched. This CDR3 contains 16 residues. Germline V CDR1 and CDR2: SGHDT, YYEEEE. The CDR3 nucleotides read TGTGCCAGCAGCTTCCTGGGTAGCGGGCTCCCAGATACGCAGTATTTT. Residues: CASSFLGSGLPDTQYF. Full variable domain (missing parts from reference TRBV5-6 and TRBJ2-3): DAGVTQSPTHLIKTRGQQVTLRCSPKSGHDTVSWYQQALGQGPQFIFQYYEEEERQRGNFPDRFSGHQFPNYSSELNVNALLLGDSALYLCASSFLGSGLPDTQYFGPGTRLTVL.

CDR3 loop: CASSGQSYGYTF. The DNA for the CDR3 is TGTGCCAGCAGTGGCCAAAGCTATGGCTACACCTTC. V is TRBV2 and J is TRBJ1-2; the D is unclear. Trimming left V 4 bases short and J 4 bases short, with 7 bases between. Germline V gene lookup returns CDR1 SNHLY and CDR2 FYNNEI. The CDR3 runs to 12 residues.

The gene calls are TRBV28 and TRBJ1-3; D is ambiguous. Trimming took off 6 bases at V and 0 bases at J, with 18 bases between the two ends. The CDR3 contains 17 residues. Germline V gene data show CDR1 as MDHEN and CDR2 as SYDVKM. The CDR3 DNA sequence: TGTGCCAGCAGCGAGCTGAGTGGACGAGCCTCTGGAAACACCATATATTTT. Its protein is CASSELSGRASGNTIYF.

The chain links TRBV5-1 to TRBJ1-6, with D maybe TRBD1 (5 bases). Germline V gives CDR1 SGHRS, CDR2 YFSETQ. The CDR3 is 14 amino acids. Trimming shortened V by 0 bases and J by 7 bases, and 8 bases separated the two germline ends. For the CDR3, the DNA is TGCGCCAGCAGCTTGGTAGGGGAGAATTCACCCCTCCACTTT. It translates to CASSLVGENSPLHF. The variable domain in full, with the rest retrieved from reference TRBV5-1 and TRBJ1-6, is KAGVTQTPRYLIKTRGQQVTLSCSPISGHRSVSWYQQTPGQGLQFLFEYFSETQRNKGNFPGRFSGRQFSNSRSEMNVSTLELGDSALYLCASSLVGENSPLHFGNGTRLTVT.

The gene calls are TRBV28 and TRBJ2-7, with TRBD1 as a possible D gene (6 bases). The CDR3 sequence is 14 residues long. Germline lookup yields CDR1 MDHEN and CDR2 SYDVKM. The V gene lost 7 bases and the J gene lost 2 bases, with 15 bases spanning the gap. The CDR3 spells CASKQGDSAYEQYF. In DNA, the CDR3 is TGTGCCAGCAAACAGGGAGATTCAGCCTACGAGCAGTACTTC.

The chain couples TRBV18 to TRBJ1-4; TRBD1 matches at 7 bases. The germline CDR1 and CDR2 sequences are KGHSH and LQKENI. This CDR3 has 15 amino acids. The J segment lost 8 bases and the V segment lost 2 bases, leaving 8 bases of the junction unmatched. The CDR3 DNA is TGTGCCAGCTCACCATCGGAAGGGGGCAGCGAAAAACTGTTTTTT. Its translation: CASSPSEGGSEKLFF.

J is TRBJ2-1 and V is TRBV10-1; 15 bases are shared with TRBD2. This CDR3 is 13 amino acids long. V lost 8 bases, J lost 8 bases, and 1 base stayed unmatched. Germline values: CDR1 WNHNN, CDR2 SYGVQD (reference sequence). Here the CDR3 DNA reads TGCGCCAGCGGACTAGCGGGAGGGGATGAGCAGTTCTTC. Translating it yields CASGLAGGDEQFF.